This T cell receptor beta chain was identified during a study of identical twins. Notes on this clonotype: The antigen is undetermined.

Study-level points and caveats: Some out-of-frame alpha sequences were shared by twins, and these showed excess low generation probability.

The CDR3 sequence is 16 residues long. Germline V gene data show CDR1 as SGHTA and CDR2 as FQGTGA. V shed 5 bases, J shed 7 bases, and the junction held 9 bases outside the gene matches. Template switching added a universal primer site; cDNA carried unique molecular identifiers. Via MiXCR, TCRdb re-called the 5' RACE reads, giving one row per CDR3 protein. In the table there are around 550,000 distinct CDR3 sequences, about 15% of which are singletons. Among all donors, each was a healthy Caucasian. Separately, the same data were catalogued under a study of yellow fever vaccine responses in identical twins. From that report: Reports say the vaccine T cell response in twins looked partly convergent and partly personalized.

The chain recombines TRBV7-3 with TRBJ2-1, with 12 bases lining up with TRBD2. Source material: CD4+ T cells sorted from blood. The clonotype comes from a woman aged 18-29 years in good health. Written as DNA, the CDR3 is TGTGCCAGCAGCCGCTCGACTAGCGGGAGTCGAAATGAGCAGTTCTTC. Its protein is CASSRSTSGSRNEQFF.